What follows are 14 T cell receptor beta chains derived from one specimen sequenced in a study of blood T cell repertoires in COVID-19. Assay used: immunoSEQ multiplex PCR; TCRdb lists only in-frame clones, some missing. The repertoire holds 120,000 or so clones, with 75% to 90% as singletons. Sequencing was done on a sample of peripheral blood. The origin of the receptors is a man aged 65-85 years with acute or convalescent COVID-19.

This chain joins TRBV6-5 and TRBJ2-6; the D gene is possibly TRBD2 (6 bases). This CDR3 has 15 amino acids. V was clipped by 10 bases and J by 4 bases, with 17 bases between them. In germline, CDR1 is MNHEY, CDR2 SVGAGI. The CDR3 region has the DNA TGTGCCACCGACAATGGGAGGTCCGGGGCCAACGTCCTGACTTTC. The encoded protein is CATDNGRSGANVLTF.

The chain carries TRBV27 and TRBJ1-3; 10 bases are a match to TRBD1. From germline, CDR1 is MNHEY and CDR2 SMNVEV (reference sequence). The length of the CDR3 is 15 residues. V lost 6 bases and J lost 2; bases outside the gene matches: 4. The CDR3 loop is CASSQDRGPGNTIYF. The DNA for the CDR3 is TGTGCCAGCAGCCAAGACAGGGGGCCTGGAAACACCATATATTTT.

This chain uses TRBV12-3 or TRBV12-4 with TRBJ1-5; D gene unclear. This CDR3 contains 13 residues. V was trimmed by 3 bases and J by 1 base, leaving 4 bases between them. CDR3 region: CASSLASNQPQHF. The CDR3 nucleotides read TGTGCCAGCAGTTTGGCCAGCAATCAGCCCCAGCATTTT.

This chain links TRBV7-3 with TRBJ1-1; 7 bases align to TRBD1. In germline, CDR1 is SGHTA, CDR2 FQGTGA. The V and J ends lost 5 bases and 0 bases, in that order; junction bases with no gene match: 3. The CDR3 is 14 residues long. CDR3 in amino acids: CASSPGTVNTEAFF. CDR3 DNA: TGTGCCAGCAGCCCAGGGACAGTGAACACTGAAGCTTTCTTT.

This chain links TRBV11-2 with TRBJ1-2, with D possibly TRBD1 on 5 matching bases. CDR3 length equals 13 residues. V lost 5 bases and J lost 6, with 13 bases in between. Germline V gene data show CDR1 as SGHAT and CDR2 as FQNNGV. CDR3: CASSPGFLNGYTF. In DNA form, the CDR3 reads TGTGCCAGCAGCCCAGGGTTTTTGAATGGCTACACCTTC. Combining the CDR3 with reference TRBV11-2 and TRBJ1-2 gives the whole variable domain EAGVAQSPRYKIIEKRQSVAFWCNPISGHATLYWYQQILGQGPKLLIQFQNNGVVDDSQLPKDRFSAERLKGVDSTLKIQPAKLEDSAVYLCASSPGFLNGYTFGSGTRLTVV.

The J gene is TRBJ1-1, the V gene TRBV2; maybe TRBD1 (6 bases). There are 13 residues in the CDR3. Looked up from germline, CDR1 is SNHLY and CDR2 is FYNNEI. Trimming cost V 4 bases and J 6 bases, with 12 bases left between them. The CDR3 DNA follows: TGTGCCAGCAGTGTAGGGGGATTGGCTGAAGCTTTCTTT. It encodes CASSVGGLAEAFF.

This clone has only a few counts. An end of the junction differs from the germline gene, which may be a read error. As DNA, the CDR3 is TGTGCTAGCAGCTTCGGGACAGGCAACACAGATACGCAGTATTTT. As protein: CASSFGTGNTDTQYF. The J gene is TRBJ2-3, the V gene TRBV7-7; 8 bases fit TRBD1. The CDR3 spans 15 residues. Germline CDR1 is SSHAT and CDR2 is FNYEAQ (reference sequence).

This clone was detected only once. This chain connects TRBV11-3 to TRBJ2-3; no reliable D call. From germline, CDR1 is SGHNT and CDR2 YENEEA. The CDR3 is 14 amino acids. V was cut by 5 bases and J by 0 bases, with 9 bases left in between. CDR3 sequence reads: CASSQASSTDTQYF. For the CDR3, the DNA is TGTGCCAGCAGCCAAGCGTCTAGCACAGATACGCAGTATTTT. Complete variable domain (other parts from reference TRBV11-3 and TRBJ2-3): EAGVVQSPRYKIIEKKQPVAFWCNPISGHNTLYWYLQNLGQGPELLIRYENEEAVDDSQLPKDRFSAERLKGVDSTLKIQPAELGDSAVYLCASSQASSTDTQYFGPGTRLTVL.

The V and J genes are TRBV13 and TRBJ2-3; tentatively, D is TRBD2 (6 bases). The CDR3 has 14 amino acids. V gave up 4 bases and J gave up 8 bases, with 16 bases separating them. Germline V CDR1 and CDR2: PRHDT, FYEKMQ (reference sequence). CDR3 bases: TGTGCCAGCAGCTCAACTAGCACCGTCGGTACGCAGTATTTT. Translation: CASSSTSTVGTQYF.

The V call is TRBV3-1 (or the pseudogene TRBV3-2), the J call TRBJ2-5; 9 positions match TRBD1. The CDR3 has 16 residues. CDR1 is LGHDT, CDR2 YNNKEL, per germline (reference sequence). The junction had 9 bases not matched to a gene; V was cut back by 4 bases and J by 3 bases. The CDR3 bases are TGTGCCAGCAGCCTTAAGACAGGGGGGAATAAAGAGACCCAGTACTTC. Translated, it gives CASSLKTGGNKETQYF.

The CDR3 DNA follows: TGTGCCTGGAGTGGAGACAACAGGGTTCCCCCAGAAGCTTTCTTT. Translated, it gives CAWSGDNRVPPEAFF. The genes are TRBV30 and TRBJ1-1; D might be TRBD1 (6 bases). Deletions cut 1 base from V and 8 bases from J, with 20 bases between. Germline CDR1 and CDR2: GTSNPN and SVGIG (reference sequence). The CDR3 has 15 residues.

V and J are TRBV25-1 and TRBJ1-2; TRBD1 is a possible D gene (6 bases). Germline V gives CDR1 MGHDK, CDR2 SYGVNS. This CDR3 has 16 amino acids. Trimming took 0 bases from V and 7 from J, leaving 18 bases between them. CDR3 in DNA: TGTGCCAGCAGTGAATACAGGGACCGAGAAGGGGGTGGCTACACCTTC. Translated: CASSEYRDREGGGYTF.

DNA of the CDR3: TGTGCCAGCACCGGGACAGCCTCTGGAAACACCATATATTTT. Translating gives CASTGTASGNTIYF. The chain employs TRBV2 and TRBJ1-3; 7 bases agree with TRBD1. Germline V gene sequence: CDR1 SNHLY, CDR2 FYNNEI. CDR3 size: 14 residues. V was pared by 7 bases and J by 0 bases, with 3 bases of the junction left unmatched.

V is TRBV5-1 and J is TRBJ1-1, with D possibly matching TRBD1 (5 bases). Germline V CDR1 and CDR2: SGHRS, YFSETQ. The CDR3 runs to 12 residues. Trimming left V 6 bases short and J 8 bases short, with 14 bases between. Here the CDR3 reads CASKDPGGEAFF. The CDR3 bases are TGCGCCAGCAAAGATCCGGGGGGAGAAGCTTTCTTT.